The 23 T cell receptor beta chains below come from one sample, sequenced in a study of cytomegalovirus exposure and HLA in healthy donors. Method: immunoSEQ multiplex PCR; TCRdb's copy keeps in-frame clones and lacks some. The sample has some 150,000 clones; 65% to 90% are singletons. Sequencing was performed on PBMCs. The receptors shown here come from a man between 18 and 29 years old in good health and CMV-seropositive.

V usage is TRBV27 and J usage is TRBJ1-1, with TRBD1 as a possible D gene (5 bases). Germline V gene data show CDR1 as MNHEY and CDR2 as SMNVEV (reference sequence). V lost 3 bases and J 5 bases, leaving 19 bases between the germline ends. The CDR3 extends over 16 amino acids. CDR3 protein: CASSFPNGQGLTEAFF. The CDR3 DNA sequence: TGTGCCAGCAGTTTCCCTAATGGGCAGGGTCTAACTGAAGCTTTCTTT.

The rearrangement uses TRBV4-2 and TRBJ1-3; unclear D gene. V lost 0 bases and J lost 2, with 11 bases in between. Germline V gives CDR1 LGHNA, CDR2 YNFKEQ. This CDR3 has 16 residues. CDR3 region: CASSQDKTGPGNTIYF. The CDR3 DNA sequence: TGTGCCAGCAGCCAAGATAAAACTGGTCCTGGAAACACCATATATTTT.

As for this clone: The junction departs from the called germline gene at one end, perhaps through a read error. This specimen includes other DNA sequences encoding the same CDR3. The chain uses TRBV7-2 and TRBJ1-5; 11 bases map to TRBD1. The germline gives CDR1 SGHTA, CDR2 FQGNSA. This CDR3 contains 15 residues. CDR3 DNA sequence: TGTGCCAGCAGCCCAAGGACAGGGGGCAACCAGCCCCAGCATTTT. Translating gives CASSPRTGGNQPQHF.

This clone turned up a few times. The chain combines TRBV19 with TRBJ2-7, with TRBD1 as a possible D gene (5 bases). CDR1 is LNHDA, CDR2 SQIVND, per germline (reference sequence). The V end was cut by 5 bases, the J end by 2 bases, with 10 bases between. CDR3 size: 13 residues. Written as DNA, the CDR3 is TGTGCCAGTAGTGTAGGGGCCGCCTACGAGCAGTACTTC. It codes for CASSVGAAYEQYF.

This rearrangement joins TRBV18 to TRBJ2-5; 7 positions agree with TRBD1. J was trimmed by 4 bases and V by 3 bases; bases with no gene match: 5. The germline CDR1 and CDR2 sequences are KGHSH and LQKENI. CDR3 size: 14 residues. The CDR3 protein is CASSPWTGGETQYF. The CDR3 DNA is TGTGCCAGCTCACCCTGGACAGGAGGAGAGACCCAGTACTTC.

The V and J genes are TRBV5-1 and TRBJ1-3, with D possibly being TRBD1 (5 bases). Germline V gene sequence: CDR1 SGHRS, CDR2 YFSETQ. CDR3 size: 15 residues. Trimming took off 1 base at V and 1 base at J, with 9 bases between the two ends. CDR3 nucleotide sequence: TGCGCCAGCAGCTTGTCGGGGGTGTCTGGAAACACCATATATTTT. This translates into CASSLSGVSGNTIYF.

The chain is built from TRBV2 and TRBJ1-1; 7 bases map to TRBD1. This CDR3 comprises 13 residues. The V segment lost 1 base and the J segment 4 bases; nucleotides outside the gene matches: 0. Germline CDR1 and CDR2: SNHLY and FYNNEI. The CDR3 coding sequence is TGTGCCAGCAGTGAAGAGGGGGCCACTGAAGCTTTCTTT. This codes for CASSEEGATEAFF.

The chain employs TRBV30 and TRBJ2-7; 7 nucleotides agree with TRBD1. CDR1 and CDR2 from the germline V gene are GTSNPN and SVGIG (reference sequence). CDR3 length equals 12 residues. Germline trimming cut 3 bases from V and 3 bases from J; bases unmatched to any gene: 2. The CDR3 DNA follows: TGTGCCTGGAGGGGACAGTTCTACGAGCAGTACTTC. This sequence encodes CAWRGQFYEQYF.

The CDR3 coding sequence is TGTGCCAGCAGCCGCGAACAGGGATATCAGCCCCAGCATTTT. Translated: CASSREQGYQPQHF. The genes are TRBV7-2 and TRBJ1-5; D is perhaps TRBD1 (6 bases). This CDR3 is 14 amino acids long. CDR1 SGHTA and CDR2 FQGNSA come from the germline V gene. Trimming left V 5 bases short and J 5 bases short, with 13 bases between. Using reference TRBV7-2 and TRBJ1-5 for the parts outside the CDR3, the full variable domain is GAGVSQSPSNKVTEKGKDVELRCDPISGHTALYWYRQSLGQGLEFLIYFQGNSAPDKSGLPSDRFSAERTGGSVSTLTIQRTQQEDSAVYLCASSREQGYQPQHFGDGTRLSIL.

This clone was observed once. J is TRBJ2-3 and V is TRBV5-6, with D unresolved. Germline V lookup: CDR1 SGHDT, CDR2 YYEEEE. This CDR3 region has 15 residues. Trimming stripped 4 bases from V and 2 bases from J, with 14 bases between. For the CDR3, the DNA is TGTGCCAGCAGCCCAACTTTGAGATCCACAGATACGCAGTATTTT. It translates to CASSPTLRSTDTQYF.

The chain is built from TRBV27 and TRBJ2-7; 8 nucleotides align to TRBD1. With V trimmed by 4 bases and J by 6 bases, 2 bases remained unmatched. The V gene's germline CDR1 is MNHEY and CDR2 SMNVEV (reference sequence). CDR3 size: 12 residues. DNA of the CDR3: TGTGCCAGCAGTTCGACAGGGGTCGAGCAGTACTTC. This gives the protein CASSSTGVEQYF.

With respect to this clone: Additional DNA sequences in this sample encode the identical CDR3. This chain links TRBV5-1 with TRBJ2-7; D not resolved. Between the trimmed V and J ends, which lost 0 bases and 0 bases, there was a span of 7 bases. There are 14 residues in the CDR3. Germline V gives CDR1 SGHRS, CDR2 YFSETQ. The chain's CDR3 is CASSLVVSSYEQYF. The CDR3 coding sequence is TGCGCCAGCAGCTTGGTGGTGAGCTCCTACGAGCAGTACTTC.

The chain has TRBV18 and TRBJ2-7; 8 bases are shared with TRBD1. This CDR3 spans 16 amino acids. With 6 bases clipped from V and 2 bases from J, the junction kept 12 bases outside the gene matches. Germline loops: CDR1 KGHSH, CDR2 LQKENI. CDR3 nucleotides: TGTGCCAGCTCCCGGGTTGGGACAGGTACCACCTACGAGCAGTACTTC. Its protein is CASSRVGTGTTYEQYF.

J is TRBJ2-7 and V is TRBV5-4; 9 bases are shared with TRBD1. The CDR3 sequence is 13 residues long. Germline values: CDR1 SGHNT, CDR2 YYREEE (reference sequence). V trimming: 4 bases; J trimming: 2 bases; junction bases outside the gene matches: 1. The CDR3 sequence is CASSRQGAYEQYF. CDR3 coding DNA: TGTGCCAGCAGCCGACAGGGGGCCTACGAGCAGTACTTC.

The V call is TRBV7-6, the J call TRBJ2-7, with 7 bases fitting TRBD1. J lost 6 bases, V lost 8 bases, and 13 bases had no gene match. This CDR3 has 14 residues. Germline CDR1 reads SGHVS; CDR2 reads FNYEAQ. As DNA, the CDR3 is TGTGCCAGCTTCCAGACAGGGTTCCCTCTCGAGCAGTACTTC. It codes for CASFQTGFPLEQYF.

CDR3 protein: CASSLQGRTEAFF. DNA of the CDR3: TGTGCCAGCAGTTTACAGGGTAGGACTGAAGCTTTCTTT. The chain is built from TRBV27 and TRBJ1-1; tentatively, D is TRBD1 (5 bases). This CDR3 is built from 13 residues. The V and J ends lost 2 bases and 5 bases respectively, with 9 bases between them. Per germline, CDR1 MNHEY and CDR2 SMNVEV (reference sequence).

V is TRBV15 and J is TRBJ2-1, with 15 bases that match TRBD2. The CDR3 is made up of 16 amino acids. Germline CDR1 and CDR2: LNHNV and YYDKDF (reference sequence). Trimming at V came to 3 bases and at J to 8 bases, leaving 5 bases not matched to a gene. The DNA for the CDR3 is TGTGCCACCAGCAGGAGGACTAGCGGGGGGGCCGATGAGCAGTTCTTC. This gives the protein CATSRRTSGGADEQFF. Looking up the rest from reference TRBV15 and TRBJ2-1 gives the full variable domain: DAMVIQNPRYQVTQFGKPVTLSCSQTLNHNVMYWYQQKSSQAPKLLFHYYDKDFNNEADTPDNFQSRRPNTSFCFLDIRSPGLGDTAMYLCATSRRTSGGADEQFFGPGTRLTVL.

The chain recombines TRBV5-1 with TRBJ1-4, with 8 bases matching TRBD1. V lost 1 base to trimming and J lost 7 bases; unmatched junction nucleotides: 6. The germline V gene encodes CDR1 SGHRS and CDR2 YFSETQ. This CDR3 has 15 amino acids. In DNA form, the CDR3 reads TGCGCCAGCAGCTTGTCGCCAGGGGGCCTTGAAAAACTGTTTTTT. Translation gives CASSLSPGGLEKLFF.

V gene TRBV9 combines with J gene TRBJ1-2; TRBD1 matches 8 bases. CDR3 length: 14 residues. The V gene end was trimmed by 4 bases and the J gene end by 7 bases; junction bases not matched to a gene: 9. CDR1 and CDR2 from the germline V gene are SGDLS and YYNGEE. The CDR3 coding sequence is TGTGCCAGCAGCAAAGGGACAGGAATCCGTGGCTACACCTTC. Amino acids: CASSKGTGIRGYTF.

The J gene is TRBJ2-7, the V gene TRBV7-2, with 9 nucleotides matching TRBD2. V dropped 5 bases and J dropped 3; count of bases not matched to a gene: 11. The germline CDR1 and CDR2 sequences are SGHTA and FQGNSA. The length of the CDR3 is 16 residues. CDR3 bases: TGTGCCAGCAGCAAACGGACTGGCGGGGGGGTCTACGAGCAGTACTTC. This codes for CASSKRTGGGVYEQYF.

The gene calls are TRBV11-2 and TRBJ2-1, with D possibly being TRBD1 (6 bases). The CDR3 is 17 residues long. With 4 bases removed from V and 1 base from J, the gap between germline ends came to 17 bases. CDR1 is SGHAT and CDR2 is FQNNGV in the germline V gene. CDR3 sequence (DNA): TGTGCCAGCAGCTCGAACCAGGGGCTTGTATCCTACAATGAGCAGTTCTTC. Protein: CASSSNQGLVSYNEQFF. Combining the CDR3 with reference TRBV11-2 and TRBJ2-1 gives the whole variable domain EAGVAQSPRYKIIEKRQSVAFWCNPISGHATLYWYQQILGQGPKLLIQFQNNGVVDDSQLPKDRFSAERLKGVDSTLKIQPAKLEDSAVYLCASSSNQGLVSYNEQFFGPGTRLTVL.

This chain uses TRBV6-1 with TRBJ1-5, with D maybe TRBD1 (5 bases). The V and J ends lost 4 bases and 6 bases respectively, with 10 bases between them. Germline CDR1 reads MNHNS; CDR2 reads SASEGT. This CDR3 spans 13 amino acids. The CDR3 DNA sequence: TGTGCCAGCAGTGGCGGAGGGGCTCAGCCCCAGCATTTT. Encoded protein: CASSGGGAQPQHF.

The V gene is TRBV6-5, the J gene TRBJ1-5, with D perhaps matching TRBD1 (6 bases). The germline V gene encodes CDR1 MNHEY and CDR2 SVGAGI. The CDR3 spans 16 residues. Trimming removed 0 bases at V and 4 bases at J, with 13 bases between. Written as DNA, the CDR3 is TGTGCCAGCAGTTACTCGATGGCCACAGGGAATCAGCCCCAGCATTTT. This translates into CASSYSMATGNQPQHF.